This T cell receptor (beta chain) was recorded in a study of a mutant IDH1 vaccine in newly diagnosed glioma. Sequencing was performed with immunoSEQ multiplex PCR; in TCRdb, only in-frame clones are kept and a portion is missing. The data hold tens of thousands of clones, with 60% to 80% observed a single time. V dropped 4 bases and J dropped 2; count of bases not matched to a gene: 6. Germline V lookup: CDR1 LGHNA, CDR2 YSLEER. The CDR3 consists of 15 residues. This clone occurred many times. Its specificity is unknown. Described time point: week 47, end of study. Every vaccination contained 300 ug of the mutant IDH1 20-mer peptide and was paired with topical imiquimod.

The material sequenced was PBMCs, taken from a glioma patient whose treatment included an IDH1 peptide vaccine. The TCR sequence derives from a man in his fifties with glioma. The chain employs TRBV4-3 and TRBJ1-1; 8 bases line up with TRBD1. CDR3 protein: CASSLGTGLNTEAFF. In nucleotides, the CDR3 is TGCGCCAGCAGCCTCGGGACAGGCCTAAACACTGAAGCTTTCTTT.